These 23 T cell receptor beta chains were all obtained from the same sample, sequenced in a study of T-cell memory formation after mild COVID-19. MiXCR, run by TCRdb on the 5' RACE reads, gives a single entry per CDR3 protein. In the table there are about half a million distinct CDR3 sequences, 15% to 20% of which are singletons. The sequencing input was PBMCs or a T cell subset sorted from them (not recorded which). These receptors were obtained from an adult woman who had mild COVID-19 (a few samples of this study predate the infection). Cell type and time point are not known.

This chain joins TRBV7-2 and TRBJ2-3, with 9 positions matching TRBD2. V gave up 3 bases and J gave up 8 bases; unmatched junction bases: 15. This CDR3 spans 17 amino acids. From germline, CDR1 is SGHTA and CDR2 FQGNSA. CDR3 coding DNA: TGTGCCAGCAGCTTTCACGTTAGCGGGAGCGGACCAGCTACGCAGTATTTT. This sequence encodes CASSFHVSGSGPATQYF.

This clonotype was picked up a small number of times. This chain links TRBV12-3 or TRBV12-4 with TRBJ1-4; a weak D match, TRBD1 (5 bases). Deletions cut 2 bases from V and 6 bases from J, with 10 bases between. The CDR3 totals 14 residues. CDR3 in DNA: TGTGCCAGCAGTTTAAGAGGGGCGGATGAAAAACTGTTTTTT. This gives the protein CASSLRGADEKLFF.

V and J are TRBV7-9 and TRBJ2-1, with TRBD2 identical over 7 bases. Trimming took 5 bases from V and 3 from J; bases not matched to a gene: 16. Per germline, CDR1 SEHNR and CDR2 FQNEAQ (reference sequence). CDR3 length equals 18 residues. In nucleotides, the CDR3 is TGTGCCAGCAGCCCCCCCGTTGGAAGCGGGGCCCTCTACAATGAGCAGTTCTTC. The encoded protein is CASSPPVGSGALYNEQFF.

The chain joins TRBV29-1 to TRBJ1-2, with TRBD1 identical over 8 bases. The V gene's germline CDR1 is SQVTM and CDR2 ANQGSEA. The trim removed 7 bases at V and 7 bases at J, leaving 11 bases unmatched. The CDR3 is 13 residues long. Here the CDR3 DNA reads TGCAGCGCCCTTACCGGGACAGGCGGTGGCTACACCTTC. Its translation is CSALTGTGGGYTF.

The chain employs TRBV5-1 and TRBJ2-3, with D perhaps TRBD1 (6 bases). V lost 0 bases, J lost 8 bases, and 16 bases lay in between. The CDR3 runs to 15 residues. Germline V lookup: CDR1 SGHRS, CDR2 YFSETQ. Here the CDR3 reads CASSLAQGLGGTQYF. The DNA for the CDR3 is TGCGCCAGCAGCTTGGCTCAGGGGCTAGGGGGTACGCAGTATTTT.

J is TRBJ2-1 and V is TRBV9; 9 nucleotides align to TRBD2. The CDR3 is 14 residues long. The germline V gene has CDR1 SGDLS and CDR2 YYNGEE. V lost 0 bases, J lost 7 bases, and 2 bases stayed unmatched. CDR3 sequence reads: CASSVALAGNEQFF. The CDR3, as DNA: TGTGCCAGCAGCGTAGCTCTAGCGGGGAATGAGCAGTTCTTC. Based on the CDR3 plus reference TRBV9 and TRBJ2-1, the full variable domain is DSGVTQTPKHLITATGQRVTLRCSPRSGDLSVYWYQQSLDQGLQFLIQYYNGEERAKGNILERFSAQQFPDLHSELNLSSLELGDSALYFCASSVALAGNEQFFGPGTRLTVL.

The chain links TRBV24-1 to TRBJ2-1; 14 positions agree with TRBD2. Losses at the gene ends were 4 bases for V and 8 bases for J; bases not matched to a gene: 9. Per the germline V gene, CDR1 is KGHDR and CDR2 is SFDVKD. The CDR3 runs to 17 residues. The CDR3 is CATSDAGTSGRIHEQFF. The DNA of the CDR3 is TGTGCCACCAGTGACGCCGGGACTAGCGGGAGAATCCATGAGCAGTTCTTC.

This sequence joins TRBV9 and TRBJ2-7; 11 positions agree with TRBD2. Trimming removed 3 bases from V and 1 base from J; junction bases left unmatched: 12. From germline, CDR1 is SGDLS and CDR2 YYNGEE. The CDR3 is made up of 18 amino acids. The CDR3 coding sequence is TGTGCCAGCAGCGCCGGGACTAGCGGTAGTGTTGATTCCTACGAGCAGTACTTC. This sequence encodes CASSAGTSGSVDSYEQYF. Full variable domain (rest looked up from reference TRBV9 and TRBJ2-7): DSGVTQTPKHLITATGQRVTLRCSPRSGDLSVYWYQQSLDQGLQFLIQYYNGEERAKGNILERFSAQQFPDLHSELNLSSLELGDSALYFCASSAGTSGSVDSYEQYFGPGTRLTVT.

This clonotype was observed at least ten times. This chain uses TRBV10-3 with TRBJ2-1; 13 bases fit TRBD2. CDR3 length: 15 amino acids. V was pared by 4 bases and J by 8 bases, with 5 bases of the junction left unmatched. Looked up from germline, CDR1 is ENHRY and CDR2 is SYGVKD. CDR3 sequence: CAISVLAGGKDEQFF. In DNA form, the CDR3 reads TGTGCCATCAGTGTACTAGCGGGAGGGAAGGATGAGCAGTTCTTC.

The V gene is TRBV4-3, the J gene TRBJ2-7, with D possibly being TRBD2 (5 bases). Germline V gives CDR1 LGHNA, CDR2 YSLEER. The V and J ends lost 2 bases and 3 bases respectively, with 14 bases between them. This CDR3 region has 15 residues. The CDR3 spells CASSQLRTSFYEQYF. DNA for the CDR3: TGCGCCAGCAGCCAACTGCGGACTTCATTCTACGAGCAGTACTTC.

As concerns this clonotype: The junction departs from the called germline gene at one end, perhaps through a read error. This chain connects TRBV29-1 to TRBJ2-3; TRBD2 agrees at 10 bases. This CDR3 spans 15 amino acids. The germline gives CDR1 SQVTM, CDR2 ANQGSEA. This CDR3 reads CSVEALAGEKNTQYF. In nucleotides, the CDR3 is TGCAGCGTCGAAGCTCTAGCGGGAGAGAAAAATACGCAGTATTTT.

V and J are TRBV29-1 and TRBJ1-1, with D hard to call. The CDR3 covers 13 residues. Per the germline V gene, CDR1 is SQVTM and CDR2 is ANQGSEA. With 7 bases removed from V and 1 base from J, the gap between germline ends came to 13 bases. The CDR3 DNA is TGCAGCGGTGGGCGGCGGGGGAACACTGAAGCTTTCTTT. The encoded protein is CSGGRRGNTEAFF.

In this sample, this clonotype turned up a few times. The V and J genes are TRBV2 and TRBJ2-7; 11 bases match TRBD2. CDR1 is SNHLY and CDR2 is FYNNEI in the germline V gene. J was trimmed by 3 bases and V by 4 bases; bases with no gene match: 5. The CDR3 covers 15 residues. The CDR3 here is CASSATSGAYYEQYF. CDR3 DNA sequence: TGTGCCAGCAGTGCGACTAGCGGGGCGTACTACGAGCAGTACTTC.

This clonotype came up many times. The V gene is TRBV14, the J gene TRBJ2-7, with no clear D. This CDR3 has 12 amino acids. Germline-derived CDR1 and CDR2 are SGHDN and FVKESK. Trimming stripped 0 bases from V and 2 bases from J, with 2 bases between. DNA of the CDR3: TGTGCCAGCAGCCAAGATACCTACGAGCAGTACTTC. Protein product: CASSQDTYEQYF.

The sample holds a few counts of this clonotype. The chain recombines TRBV9 with TRBJ2-2; 8 nucleotides line up with TRBD2. The V gene's germline CDR1 is SGDLS and CDR2 YYNGEE. V trimming: 4 bases; J trimming: 6 bases; junction bases outside the gene matches: 8. CDR3 length equals 15 residues. DNA for the CDR3: TGTGCCAGCAGCCCAGGGACTAGTAGCTCCGGGGAGCTGTTTTTT. It translates to CASSPGTSSSGELFF.

This clonotype was detected only a few times. This chain connects TRBV18 to TRBJ2-1; 9 bases fit TRBD1. This CDR3 is built from 14 residues. V was pared by 3 bases and J by 16 bases, with 13 bases of the junction left unmatched. CDR1 and CDR2 (germline): KGHSH, LQKENI. In DNA, the CDR3 is TGTGCCAGCTCACCTTCCGTTTTGGGGACAGGGAACTTCTTC. This translates into CASSPSVLGTGNFF.

On this clonotype itself: A read error may produce the germline difference seen at one junction end. The rearrangement uses TRBV30 and TRBJ2-1, with D possibly called TRBD1 or TRBD2 (7 bases each). The CDR3 runs 11 residues. The V gene's germline CDR1 is GTSNPN and CDR2 SVGIG (reference sequence). The CDR3 nucleotides are TGTGCCGGGAGGGGACAGAATGAGCAGTTCTTC. Translated, it gives CAGRGQNEQFF. The full variable domain, with the rest looked up from reference TRBV30 and TRBJ2-1, is SQTIHQWPATLVQPVGSPLSLECTVEGTSNPNLYWYRQAAGRGLQLLFYSVGIGQISSEVPQNLSASRPQDRQFILSSKKLLLSDSGFYLCAGRGQNEQFFGPGTRLTVL.

This chain joins TRBV7-9 and TRBJ1-1, with TRBD1 matching over 8 bases. There are 18 residues in the CDR3. Germline assignment: CDR1 SEHNR and CDR2 FQNEAQ (reference sequence). Trimming took 1 base from V and 0 from J; bases not matched to a gene: 10. In DNA form, the CDR3 reads TGTGCCAGCAGCTTAGTAGGAAGGACAGGGCCGATGAACACTGAAGCTTTCTTT. This gives the protein CASSLVGRTGPMNTEAFF.

The genes are TRBV15 and TRBJ2-5; D is perhaps TRBD2 (6 bases). V was shortened by 5 bases and J by 0 bases, with 7 bases between the two germline ends. The CDR3 extends over 13 amino acids. CDR1 and CDR2 (germline): LNHNV, YYDKDF (reference sequence). In DNA, the CDR3 is TGTGCCACCAGCCCGGGGGACCAAGAGACCCAGTACTTC. This gives the protein CATSPGDQETQYF.

J is TRBJ1-2 and V is TRBV20-1; perhaps TRBD1 as D (6 bases). Trimming took 5 bases from V and 3 from J, leaving 16 bases between them. Germline V gene sequence: CDR1 DFQATT, CDR2 SNEGSKA (reference sequence). This CDR3 region has 14 residues. The CDR3 spells CSAYKGQIDYGYTF. In DNA form, the CDR3 reads TGCAGTGCTTATAAAGGACAGATTGACTATGGCTACACCTTC.

The chain recombines TRBV3-1 with TRBJ1-6; D is unclear. The germline V and J ends were trimmed by 0 bases and 8 bases, with 5 bases remaining between them. Germline CDR1 is LGHDT and CDR2 is YNNKEL (reference sequence). This CDR3 comprises 13 residues. CDR3 region: CASSQDRDSPLHF. DNA for the CDR3: TGTGCCAGCAGCCAAGATCGGGATTCACCCCTCCACTTT.

The chain uses TRBV19 and TRBJ1-1; 10 bases match TRBD1. Germline loops: CDR1 LNHDA, CDR2 SQIVND (reference sequence). The CDR3 totals 19 residues. J lost 3 bases, V lost 1 base, and 14 bases had no gene match. CDR3 DNA sequence: TGTGCCAGTAGTATAGTCTCCGGGACAGGGGAAGGAATAGACACTGAAGCTTTCTTT. Its protein product is CASSIVSGTGEGIDTEAFF.

This clonotype was detected a few times. The rearrangement uses TRBV7-8 and TRBJ2-1; 12 nucleotides align to TRBD2. J gave up 5 bases and V 1 base, and 6 bases lay outside the gene matches. Germline CDR1 reads SGHVS; CDR2 reads FQNEAQ. The CDR3 contains 17 residues. The CDR3 sequence is CASSLGASGRADNEQFF. The CDR3 region has the DNA TGTGCCAGCAGCTTAGGCGCTAGCGGGAGGGCCGACAATGAGCAGTTCTTC.